Following are 31 T cell receptor beta chains from one sample sequenced in a study of blood T cell repertoires in COVID-19. Sequenced by immunoSEQ multiplex PCR; TCRdb stores in-frame clones only, minus some. The sample lists about 310,000 clones; around 87% were seen once. Sequencing input: peripheral blood. The receptors were gathered from a man younger than 30 with active or convalescent COVID-19.

This clone occurred once. The rearrangement links TRBV10-2 to TRBJ1-2; a possible D gene is TRBD1 (5 bases). The V gene's germline CDR1 is WSHSY and CDR2 SAAADI. CDR3 size: 15 residues. Trimming took off 3 bases at V and 8 bases at J, with 19 bases between the two ends. The CDR3 loop is CASSDNRKPGQGYTF. CDR3 DNA sequence: TGCGCCAGCAGTGATAACCGAAAACCTGGACAAGGCTACACCTTC.

This chain joins TRBV19 and TRBJ2-3; 8 bases agree with TRBD2. The trim removed 3 bases at V and 2 bases at J, leaving 13 bases unmatched. CDR3 size: 18 residues. CDR1 is LNHDA and CDR2 is SQIVND in the germline V gene (reference sequence). The CDR3: CASSIFRSGSVLTDTQYF. CDR3 in DNA: TGTGCCAGTAGTATTTTTAGGAGCGGGAGTGTCCTCACAGATACGCAGTATTTT.

The rearrangement uses TRBV29-1 and TRBJ2-7, with 9 bases aligning to TRBD2. The CDR3 is 14 residues long. Looked up from germline, CDR1 is SQVTM and CDR2 is ANQGSEA. With 6 bases clipped from V and 4 bases from J, the junction kept 10 bases outside the gene matches. Written as DNA, the CDR3 is TGCAGCGTCCTGGGACTAGCAGGGAGTTACGAGCAGTACTTC. Its translation: CSVLGLAGSYEQYF.

The V gene is TRBV6-5, the J gene TRBJ2-3, with 8 bases that match TRBD1. CDR1 and CDR2 from the germline V gene are MNHEY and SVGAGI. The CDR3 consists of 15 residues. After removal of 6 bases from V and 2 bases from J, the junction contained 7 bases not matched to a gene. Written as DNA, the CDR3 is TGTGCCAGCAGAGGACAGGGATACCCCACAGATACGCAGTATTTT. It encodes CASRGQGYPTDTQYF.

The chain carries TRBV11-3 and TRBJ2-3, with 7 bases that match TRBD1. Germline trimming cut 1 base from V and 4 bases from J; bases unmatched to any gene: 5. The germline V gene encodes CDR1 SGHNT and CDR2 YENEEA. CDR3 length equals 15 residues. The CDR3 is CASSLGSRGPDTQYF. CDR3 sequence (DNA): TGTGCCAGCAGCTTAGGATCAAGGGGGCCAGATACGCAGTATTTT.

This clone was detected a few times. The rearrangement uses TRBV2 and TRBJ1-6; D remains unclear. This CDR3 comprises 11 residues. V lost 8 bases and J 10 bases, leaving 9 bases between the germline ends. Germline assignment: CDR1 SNHLY and CDR2 FYNNEI. As DNA, the CDR3 is TGTGCCAGCGCTAACGAGTCACCCCTCCACTTT. Translation gives CASANESPLHF. Together with reference TRBV2 and TRBJ1-6, the CDR3 gives the full variable domain: EPEVTQTPSHQVTQMGQEVILRCVPISNHLYFYWYRQILGQKVEFLVSFYNNEISEKSEIFDDQFSVERPDGSNFTLKIRSTKLEDSAMYFCASANESPLHFGNGTRLTVT.

This clone was seen a few times. The chain combines TRBV7-2 with TRBJ1-1; D unclear. The CDR3 is 15 amino acids. Looked up from germline, CDR1 is SGHTA and CDR2 is FQGNSA. The V and J ends lost 5 bases and 6 bases respectively, with 19 bases between them. The CDR3 spells CASSPVADGYAEAFF. The CDR3 DNA sequence: TGTGCCAGCAGCCCGGTGGCAGACGGGTATGCTGAAGCTTTCTTT. Based on the CDR3 plus reference TRBV7-2 and TRBJ1-1, the full variable domain is GAGVSQSPSNKVTEKGKDVELRCDPISGHTALYWYRQSLGQGLEFLIYFQGNSAPDKSGLPSDRFSAERTGGSVSTLTIQRTQQEDSAVYLCASSPVADGYAEAFFGQGTRLTVV.

This clone was detected a few times. The CDR3 DNA reads as TGTGCCACTCAGGACAGGGATGAGTTGGGTGAAGCTTTCTTT. Protein sequence: CATQDRDELGEAFF. The chain joins TRBV19 to TRBJ1-1; 8 positions agree with TRBD1. Trimming removed 10 bases from V and 7 bases from J; junction bases left unmatched: 14. CDR1 and CDR2 from the germline V gene are LNHDA and SQIVND (reference sequence). CDR3 length equals 14 residues.

CDR3 sequence: CAISSGNNEQFF. Here the CDR3 DNA reads TGTGCCATCTCTAGCGGGAACAATGAGCAGTTCTTC. The chain is built from TRBV10-3 and TRBJ2-1, with TRBD2 matching 9 bases. The germline V gene encodes CDR1 ENHRY and CDR2 SYGVKD. Trimming cost V 8 bases and J 5 bases; bases outside gene matches: 1. This CDR3 is 12 amino acids long.

This sequence joins TRBV6-1 and TRBJ2-6; no reliable D call. Per germline, CDR1 MNHNS and CDR2 SASEGT. Between the trimmed V and J ends, which lost 2 bases and 0 bases, there was a span of 11 bases. The CDR3 consists of 17 residues. The chain's CDR3 is CASSETRVSSGANVLTF. As DNA, the CDR3 is TGTGCCAGCAGTGAAACGAGAGTGTCCTCTGGGGCCAACGTCCTGACTTTC.

The rearrangement links TRBV4-1 to TRBJ1-2; TRBD1 matches at 11 bases. CDR1 and CDR2 from the germline V gene are MGHRA and YSYEKL. The J segment lost 2 bases and the V segment lost 2 bases, leaving 4 bases of the junction unmatched. The CDR3 is 16 residues long. CDR3 bases: TGCGCCAGCAGCCAATACAGGGACAGGGGGAACTATGGCTACACCTTC. Its translation is CASSQYRDRGNYGYTF.

The V and J genes are TRBV5-4 and TRBJ2-2; TRBD2 aligns across 8 bases. Germline V gene data show CDR1 as SGHNT and CDR2 as YYREEE (reference sequence). Trimming removed 1 base from V and 4 bases from J; junction bases left unmatched: 3. This CDR3 is built from 15 residues. CDR3 sequence reads: CASSLRLAGTGELFF. The DNA for the CDR3 is TGTGCCAGCAGCTTGCGGCTAGCGGGCACCGGGGAGCTGTTTTTT.

This chain links TRBV2 with TRBJ2-1; TRBD2 matches 7 bases. V gave up 4 bases and J gave up 8 bases; unmatched junction bases: 11. CDR1 is SNHLY, CDR2 FYNNEI, per germline. This CDR3 comprises 15 residues. CDR3 loop: CASSGYAAGLDEQFF. In nucleotides, the CDR3 is TGTGCCAGCAGTGGGTATGCAGCGGGGTTGGATGAGCAGTTCTTC.

The rearrangement links TRBV2 to TRBJ1-3; D call uncertain. This CDR3 has 15 amino acids. The germline V and J ends were trimmed by 4 bases and 10 bases, with 20 bases remaining between them. Germline CDR1 reads SNHLY; CDR2 reads FYNNEI. The CDR3 sequence is CASSAEGLSHLTIYF. The DNA of the CDR3 is TGTGCCAGCAGTGCGGAGGGATTAAGTCACCTTACCATATATTTT.

This clone was detected only once. The chain has TRBV28 and TRBJ1-5; the D is unclear. This CDR3 spans 14 amino acids. V gave up 4 bases and J gave up 4 bases, with 11 bases separating them. Germline V lookup: CDR1 MDHEN, CDR2 SYDVKM. CDR3 residues: CASSWIALNQPQHF. The CDR3 coding sequence is TGTGCCAGCAGTTGGATAGCCCTTAATCAGCCCCAGCATTTT.

The rearrangement joins TRBV7-6 to TRBJ2-5, with 10 bases matching TRBD1. J lost 5 bases, V lost 6 bases, and 3 bases had no gene match. CDR1 is SGHVS, CDR2 FNYEAQ, per germline. The CDR3 has 13 amino acids. Written as DNA, the CDR3 is TGTGCCAGCAGTTCGGACAGGGGGGAGACCCAGTACTTC. It translates to CASSSDRGETQYF.

V usage is TRBV7-2 and J usage is TRBJ1-5, with D possibly TRBD1 on 6 matching bases. Deletions cut 2 bases from V and 7 bases from J, with 12 bases between. This CDR3 has 14 amino acids. Germline CDR1 is SGHTA and CDR2 is FQGNSA. The CDR3 spells CASSLLQGHQPQHF. CDR3 in DNA: TGTGCCAGCAGCTTATTACAGGGTCACCAGCCCCAGCATTTT.

The gene calls are TRBV27 and TRBJ2-7; 12 nucleotides align to TRBD2. This CDR3 has 15 amino acids. After removal of 4 bases from V and 4 bases from J, the junction contained 5 bases not matched to a gene. Germline V lookup: CDR1 MNHEY, CDR2 SMNVEV (reference sequence). The CDR3 DNA reads TGTGCCAGCAGTTCCAGACTAGCGGGGGCTTACGAGCAGTACTTC. Protein product: CASSSRLAGAYEQYF.

As for this clone: A read error may account for a junction end that differs from germline. The chain uses TRBV29-1 and TRBJ1-2, with a weak D call TRBD1 (5 bases). Germline V gives CDR1 SQVTM, CDR2 ANQGSEA. The CDR3 spans 11 residues. The CDR3 nucleotides read TGCAGCGGGGCTATAGGGGATGGCCACACCTTC. It yields the protein CSGAIGDGHTF.

V usage is TRBV7-2 and J usage is TRBJ1-5; D call uncertain. V was clipped by 3 bases and J by 7 bases, with 10 bases between them. The CDR3 sequence is 13 residues long. Germline-derived CDR1 and CDR2 are SGHTA and FQGNSA. This chain's CDR3 is CASSLTGYQPQHF. The DNA of the CDR3 is TGTGCCAGCAGCTTGACTGGCTACCAGCCCCAGCATTTT.

This chain connects TRBV4-1 to TRBJ2-1, with 11 bases identical to TRBD2. V gave up 5 bases and J gave up 3 bases; unmatched junction bases: 9. In germline, CDR1 is MGHRA, CDR2 YSYEKL. This CDR3 comprises 17 residues. The DNA for the CDR3 is TGCGCCAGCAGCTTTCGGTCTAGCGGGGGGATCTACAATGAGCAGTTCTTC. Translation gives CASSFRSSGGIYNEQFF.

This clone came up once. The J gene is TRBJ2-2, the V gene TRBV6-4, with TRBD1 matching over 7 bases. The trim removed 4 bases at V and 1 base at J, leaving 18 bases unmatched. The length of the CDR3 is 20 residues. From germline, CDR1 is MRHNA and CDR2 SNTAGT. The CDR3 region has the DNA TGTGCCAGCAGTGCAATCGGGTACGTATGGGCAGGGGGGAACACCGGGGAGCTGTTTTTT. Protein product: CASSAIGYVWAGGNTGELFF.

The rearrangement links TRBV28 to TRBJ2-4; D might be TRBD2 (5 bases). Trimming took 7 bases from V and 4 from J, leaving 11 bases between them. This CDR3 comprises 13 residues. CDR1 and CDR2 (germline): MDHEN, SYDVKM. CDR3 nucleotide sequence: TGTGCCAGCACCAGCGGCGGAAAAAACATTCAGTACTTC. Translating it yields CASTSGGKNIQYF.

Only one count was recorded for this clone. This same CDR3 is encoded by further DNA sequences in the sample. The chain recombines TRBV18 with TRBJ1-1; D perhaps matches TRBD1 (5 bases). The CDR3 loop spans 13 amino acids. CDR1 and CDR2 from the germline V gene are KGHSH and LQKENI. V lost 3 bases, J lost 1 base, and 6 bases lay in between. The CDR3 loop reads CASSPGQNTEAFF. Written as DNA, the CDR3 is TGTGCCAGCTCACCCGGACAGAACACTGAAGCTTTCTTT.

The genes are TRBV7-2 and TRBJ1-2; 11 positions match TRBD1. This CDR3 spans 15 amino acids. Germline loops: CDR1 SGHTA, CDR2 FQGNSA. V shed 5 bases and J 0 bases; nucleotides not matched to a gene: 2. CDR3 sequence (DNA): TGTGCCAGCAGCGAGGGACAGGGGGCTAACTATGGCTACACCTTC. It yields the protein CASSEGQGANYGYTF.

CDR3 amino acids: CASSPRTGAVGYTF. The CDR3 nucleotides are TGTGCCAGCAGCCCACGGACAGGGGCAGTTGGCTACACCTTC. The chain couples TRBV14 to TRBJ1-2; the match to TRBD1 covers 9 bases. The V and J ends lost 4 bases and 7 bases, in that order; junction bases with no gene match: 7. CDR3 length: 14 residues. Germline V gene data show CDR1 as SGHDN and CDR2 as FVKESK.

This sequence joins TRBV7-2 and TRBJ1-2; a weak D match, TRBD1 (6 bases). The CDR3 consists of 15 residues. Germline-derived CDR1 and CDR2 are SGHTA and FQGNSA. V lost 0 bases and J 2 bases, leaving 10 bases between the germline ends. This CDR3 reads CASSLADRPNYGYTF. DNA of the CDR3: TGTGCCAGCAGCTTAGCGGACAGACCAAACTATGGCTACACCTTC.

In this sample, this clone turned up once. The chain employs TRBV9 and TRBJ1-6, with a weak D call TRBD1 (6 bases). V was shortened by 4 bases and J by 4 bases, with 12 bases between the two germline ends. The germline CDR1 and CDR2 sequences are SGDLS and YYNGEE. CDR3 size: 15 residues. CDR3 sequence: CASSSGDGYNSPLHF. The CDR3, as DNA: TGTGCCAGCAGCTCAGGGGACGGTTATAATTCACCCCTCCACTTT.

V is TRBV4-1 and J is TRBJ2-7; 7 bases map to TRBD1. With 0 bases clipped from V and 5 bases from J, the junction kept 16 bases outside the gene matches. Germline CDR1 is MGHRA and CDR2 is YSYEKL. The length of the CDR3 is 18 residues. DNA of the CDR3: TGCGCCAGCAGCCAAGATCAGTCGGACAGGTTGACCCAGGACGAGCAGTACTTC. This sequence encodes CASSQDQSDRLTQDEQYF.

The chain uses TRBV29-1 and TRBJ2-1, with 9 bases that match TRBD2. V was pared by 4 bases and J by 8 bases, with 9 bases of the junction left unmatched. Germline assignment: CDR1 SQVTM and CDR2 ANQGSEA. This CDR3 region has 14 residues. CDR3 amino acids: CSVGAGGLVYEQFF. As DNA, the CDR3 is TGCAGCGTTGGAGCGGGGGGCCTCGTATATGAGCAGTTCTTC.

The chain joins TRBV6-5 to TRBJ1-6; D is uncertain. Trimming took off 0 bases at V and 10 bases at J, with 10 bases between the two ends. This CDR3 comprises 14 residues. Germline CDR1 and CDR2: MNHEY and SVGAGI. In DNA form, the CDR3 reads TGTGCCAGCAGTTACTCGAAAAGAGCATCACCCCTCCACTTT. Amino acid sequence: CASSYSKRASPLHF.